Shown below are 20 T cell receptor beta chains from a single sample sequenced in a study of cytomegalovirus exposure and HLA in healthy donors. PCR employed 60 Vbeta and 13 Jbeta primers. Data came from immunoSEQ multiplex PCR; TCRdb stores just in-frame clones and leaves some out. Among 100,000 to 150,000 clones listed, less than 85% were seen once. The specimen sequenced was PBMCs. The source of these receptors is a female donor in good health and CMV-seronegative.

V and J are TRBV5-4 and TRBJ2-5; 9 bases are a match to TRBD1. The better agreement between TRBJ2-7 and the DNA end casts doubt on the J call. In germline, CDR1 is SGHNT, CDR2 YYREEE (reference sequence). CDR3 size: 14 residues. CDR3 protein: CASSSGTGLYEQYF. CDR3 DNA: TGTGCCAGCAGCTCCGGGACAGGGCTCTACGAGCAGTACTTC.

V gene TRBV27 combines with J gene TRBJ1-5, with D possibly matching TRBD1 (5 bases). The ends were cut back, 2 bases at V and 0 bases at J, with 8 bases in the middle. CDR1 is MNHEY, CDR2 SMNVEV, per germline (reference sequence). The CDR3 totals 15 residues. CDR3 coding DNA: TGTGCCAGCAGTTTACAGGGTAATAGCAATCAGCCCCAGCATTTT. Translated: CASSLQGNSNQPQHF.

The chain links TRBV5-6 to TRBJ1-3; D is unresolved. V dropped 2 bases and J dropped 4 bases, with 4 bases sitting between them. The CDR3 extends over 12 amino acids. Germline CDR1 reads SGHDT; CDR2 reads YYEEEE. In nucleotides, the CDR3 is TGTGCCAGCAGCTTTGTAGGAAACACCATATATTTT. This translates into CASSFVGNTIYF.

The chain has TRBV2 and TRBJ2-7, with TRBD1 as a possible D gene (7 bases). V lost 3 bases, J lost 2 bases, and 14 bases lay in between. This CDR3 has 15 residues. Germline CDR1 is SNHLY and CDR2 is FYNNEI. The CDR3 sequence is CASSERSGGPYEQYF. CDR3 DNA sequence: TGTGCCAGCAGTGAGAGGTCAGGGGGGCCCTACGAGCAGTACTTC.

This rearrangement joins TRBV6-4 to TRBJ2-1; TRBD2 matches 7 bases. This CDR3 contains 15 residues. V trimming: 4 bases; J trimming: 3 bases; junction bases outside the gene matches: 6. The germline V gene has CDR1 MRHNA and CDR2 SNTAGT. The DNA of the CDR3 is TGTGCCAGCAGTGGTAGCGGGTCGGACTACAATGAGCAGTTCTTC. Protein: CASSGSGSDYNEQFF.

This clone has a handful of counts. V is TRBV9 and J is TRBJ1-5, with 9 bases identical to TRBD1. J was trimmed by 5 bases and V by 4 bases; bases with no gene match: 7. CDR1 SGDLS and CDR2 YYNGEE come from the germline V gene. The CDR3 has 15 amino acids. CDR3 residues: CASSRGTGPDQPQHF. CDR3 DNA sequence: TGTGCCAGCAGCCGTGGGACAGGGCCGGATCAGCCCCAGCATTTT.

In nucleotides, the CDR3 is TGTGCCAGCAGCTTGGTAGGAGCGACTAGCGGGGACTACGAGCAGTACTTC. Amino acid sequence: CASSLVGATSGDYEQYF. The genes are TRBV5-4 and TRBJ2-7; 11 positions agree with TRBD2. The CDR3 spans 17 residues. Germline assignment: CDR1 SGHNT and CDR2 YYREEE (reference sequence). V shed 0 bases, J shed 3 bases, and the junction held 8 bases outside the gene matches. The full variable domain, completed using reference TRBV5-4 and TRBJ2-7, is ETGVTQSPTHLIKTRGQQVTLRCSSQSGHNTVSWYQQALGQGPQFIFQYYREEENGRGNFPPRFSGLQFPNYSSELNVNALELDDSALYLCASSLVGATSGDYEQYFGPGTRLTVT.

J is TRBJ2-3 and V is TRBV9, with 9 positions matching TRBD2. CDR1 is SGDLS, CDR2 YYNGEE, per germline. V shed 4 bases, J shed 2 bases, and the junction held 5 bases outside the gene matches. The CDR3 has 15 amino acids. CDR3 sequence (DNA): TGTGCCAGCAGCCGGAGCGGGAGGTACACAGATACGCAGTATTTT. Protein sequence: CASSRSGRYTDTQYF.

This clone occurred a few times. The chain recombines TRBV27 with TRBJ2-7; 7 bases map to TRBD1. In germline, CDR1 is MNHEY, CDR2 SMNVEV (reference sequence). The V and J ends lost 6 bases and 3 bases, in that order; junction bases with no gene match: 14. The CDR3 sequence is 16 residues long. The CDR3: CASSLKWDSKYYEQYF. DNA for the CDR3: TGTGCCAGCAGCCTAAAATGGGACAGTAAGTACTACGAGCAGTACTTC.

The V and J genes are TRBV29-1 and TRBJ1-1; 8 bases line up with TRBD1. In germline, CDR1 is SQVTM, CDR2 ANQGSEA. The ends lost 5 bases at V and 5 bases at J; junction bases unmatched: 7. The CDR3 runs 13 residues. This CDR3 is CSVSGQATTEAFF. The CDR3 DNA follows: TGCAGCGTTTCGGGACAGGCTACGACTGAAGCTTTCTTT.

The V call is TRBV10-3, the J call TRBJ2-1; D is ambiguous. Germline lookup yields CDR1 ENHRY and CDR2 SYGVKD. V was cut by 4 bases and J by 8 bases, with 9 bases left in between. CDR3 length: 12 amino acids. CDR3 nucleotides: TGTGCCATCAGTGGCGGTCCCGATGAGCAGTTCTTC. As protein: CAISGGPDEQFF.

The chain couples TRBV10-3 to TRBJ2-7, with TRBD1 matching over 10 bases. The V gene's germline CDR1 is ENHRY and CDR2 SYGVKD. The CDR3 has 16 amino acids. Trimming removed 4 bases from V and 0 bases from J; junction bases left unmatched: 6. CDR3 in amino acids: CAISAGGQGRSYEQYF. In nucleotides, the CDR3 is TGTGCCATCAGTGCTGGGGGACAGGGGCGCTCCTACGAGCAGTACTTC.

The chain recombines TRBV6-5 with TRBJ2-7; maybe TRBD2 (5 bases). This CDR3 region has 13 residues. Germline lookup yields CDR1 MNHEY and CDR2 SVGAGI. V was trimmed by 7 bases and J by 2 bases, leaving 12 bases between them. CDR3 region: CASTSTTAYEQYF. The CDR3 nucleotides read TGTGCCAGCACCTCGACTACCGCCTACGAGCAGTACTTC.

The J gene is TRBJ2-5, the V gene TRBV9; 12 bases match TRBD2. Per germline, CDR1 SGDLS and CDR2 YYNGEE. This CDR3 spans 18 amino acids. After removal of 0 bases from V and 1 base from J, the junction contained 7 bases not matched to a gene. CDR3 in DNA: TGTGCCAGCAGCGTAGGCGGAACTAGCGGGGGGCCCCAAGAGACCCAGTACTTC. Its protein is CASSVGGTSGGPQETQYF.

The chain couples TRBV19 to TRBJ2-7; perhaps TRBD2 as D (6 bases). CDR1 is LNHDA, CDR2 SQIVND, per germline (reference sequence). CDR3 length: 15 amino acids. V lost 8 bases and J lost 3, with 20 bases in between. The CDR3 reads CASSQAGTSNYEQYF. The CDR3, as DNA: TGTGCCAGTTCTCAAGCCGGGACTTCAAACTACGAGCAGTACTTC.

Regarding this clone: Its ends do not fully match the called genes, so a read error is possible. The V gene is TRBV7-9, the J gene TRBJ2-1, with D unresolved. The CDR3 runs 14 residues. The germline V gene encodes CDR1 SEHNR and CDR2 FQNEAQ (reference sequence). The CDR3 DNA is TGTGCCAGCACCTTAGTGAGCTCCTACAATGAGCAGTTCTTC. Encoded protein: CASTLVSSYNEQFF.

This clone was seen a few times. The chain recombines TRBV27 with TRBJ2-1, with D tentatively TRBD1 (6 bases). The CDR3 is made up of 16 amino acids. From germline, CDR1 is MNHEY and CDR2 SMNVEV (reference sequence). V was trimmed by 4 bases and J by 2 bases, leaving 15 bases between them. This chain's CDR3 is CASSSDSPRPYNEQFF. The CDR3 DNA reads as TGTGCCAGCAGTTCGGACAGCCCCCGCCCCTACAATGAGCAGTTCTTC.

This rearrangement joins TRBV5-6 to TRBJ1-5; 9 bases agree with TRBD1. The CDR3 loop spans 17 amino acids. Germline assignment: CDR1 SGHDT and CDR2 YYEEEE. V trimming: 1 base; J trimming: 4 bases; junction bases outside the gene matches: 9. The CDR3 reads CASSLSRDRVGNQPQHF. The CDR3 DNA is TGTGCCAGCAGCTTGTCCCGGGACAGGGTCGGGAATCAGCCCCAGCATTTT.

V is TRBV2 and J is TRBJ1-5, with TRBD1 identical over 7 bases. The ends lost 5 bases at V and 4 bases at J; junction bases unmatched: 8. The CDR3 is 15 amino acids. Looked up from germline, CDR1 is SNHLY and CDR2 is FYNNEI. The CDR3: CASSQKGAPNQPQHF. Written as DNA, the CDR3 is TGTGCCAGCAGTCAAAAGGGGGCCCCAAATCAGCCCCAGCATTTT.

This rearrangement joins TRBV11-3 to TRBJ2-1; 9 positions match TRBD2. The CDR3 sequence is 16 residues long. V was clipped by 0 bases and J by 10 bases; unmatched bases: 10. Germline CDR1 SGHNT, CDR2 YENEEA. This CDR3 reads CASSLDGAGGLGEQFF. CDR3 bases: TGTGCCAGCAGCTTAGATGGGGCGGGAGGGCTGGGGGAGCAGTTCTTC.